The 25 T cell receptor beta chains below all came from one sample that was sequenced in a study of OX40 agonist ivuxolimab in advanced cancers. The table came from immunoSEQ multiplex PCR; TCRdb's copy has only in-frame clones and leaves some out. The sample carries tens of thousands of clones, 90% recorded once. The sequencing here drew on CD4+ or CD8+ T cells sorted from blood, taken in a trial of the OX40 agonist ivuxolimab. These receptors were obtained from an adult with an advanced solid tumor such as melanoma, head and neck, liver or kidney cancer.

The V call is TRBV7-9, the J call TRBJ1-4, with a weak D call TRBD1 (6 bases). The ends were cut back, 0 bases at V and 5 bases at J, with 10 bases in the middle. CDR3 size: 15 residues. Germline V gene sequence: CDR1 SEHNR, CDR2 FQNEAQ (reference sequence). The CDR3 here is CASSLATGMNEKLFF. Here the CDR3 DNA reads TGTGCCAGCAGCTTAGCTACAGGGATGAATGAAAAACTGTTTTTT.

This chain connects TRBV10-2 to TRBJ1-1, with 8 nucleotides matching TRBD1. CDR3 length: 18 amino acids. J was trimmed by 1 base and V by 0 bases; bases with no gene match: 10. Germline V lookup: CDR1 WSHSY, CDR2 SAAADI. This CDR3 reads CASSESGRGRERNTEAFF. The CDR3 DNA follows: TGCGCCAGCAGTGAGTCAGGCAGGGGGCGGGAGAGGAACACTGAAGCTTTCTTT.

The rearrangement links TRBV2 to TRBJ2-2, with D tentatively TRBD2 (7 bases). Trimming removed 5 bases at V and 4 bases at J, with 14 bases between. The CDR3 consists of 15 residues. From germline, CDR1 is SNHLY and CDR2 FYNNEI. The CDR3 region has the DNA TGTGCCAGCAGTTATTTAGGGGGGGGCACCGGGGAGCTGTTTTTT. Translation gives CASSYLGGGTGELFF.

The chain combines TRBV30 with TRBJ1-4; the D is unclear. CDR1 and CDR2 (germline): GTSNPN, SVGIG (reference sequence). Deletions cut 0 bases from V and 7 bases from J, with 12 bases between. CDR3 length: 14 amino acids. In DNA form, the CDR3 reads TGTGCCTGGAGTGTTGGAGGAGGTGGTGAAAAACTGTTTTTT. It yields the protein CAWSVGGGGEKLFF.

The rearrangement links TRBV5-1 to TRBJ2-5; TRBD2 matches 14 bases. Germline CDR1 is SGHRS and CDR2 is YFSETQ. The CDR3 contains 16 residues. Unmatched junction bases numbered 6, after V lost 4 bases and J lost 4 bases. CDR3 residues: CASSPGTSGGVETQYF. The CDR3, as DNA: TGCGCCAGCAGCCCCGGGACTAGCGGGGGAGTAGAGACCCAGTACTTC.

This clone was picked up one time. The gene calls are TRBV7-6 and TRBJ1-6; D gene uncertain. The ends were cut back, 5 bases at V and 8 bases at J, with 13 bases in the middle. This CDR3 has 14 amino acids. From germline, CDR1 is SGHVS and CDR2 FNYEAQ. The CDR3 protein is CASSAGRRDSPLHF. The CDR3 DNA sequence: TGTGCCAGCAGCGCCGGCCGGAGGGATTCACCCCTCCACTTT.

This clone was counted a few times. CDR3 loop: CASSPLDAGNQPQHF. The DNA of the CDR3 is TGTGCCAGCTCACCTCTAGATGCAGGGAATCAGCCCCAGCATTTT. This rearrangement joins TRBV18 to TRBJ1-5, with D possibly being TRBD1 (5 bases). The CDR3 totals 15 residues. The V end lost 3 bases, the J end lost 4 bases, and 13 bases lay between the germline ends. The germline V gene has CDR1 KGHSH and CDR2 LQKENI.

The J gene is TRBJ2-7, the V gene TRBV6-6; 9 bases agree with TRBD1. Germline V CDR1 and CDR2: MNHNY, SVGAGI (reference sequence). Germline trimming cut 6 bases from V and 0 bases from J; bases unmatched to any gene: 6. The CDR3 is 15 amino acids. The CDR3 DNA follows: TGTGCCAGCAGCTATGACAGGGGGGACTCCTACGAGCAGTACTTC. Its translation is CASSYDRGDSYEQYF.

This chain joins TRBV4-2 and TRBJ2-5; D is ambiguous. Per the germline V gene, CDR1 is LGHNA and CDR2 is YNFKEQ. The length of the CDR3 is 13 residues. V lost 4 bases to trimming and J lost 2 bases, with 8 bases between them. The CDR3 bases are TGTGCCAGCAGCCTGAATTATCAAGAGACCCAGTACTTC. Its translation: CASSLNYQETQYF.

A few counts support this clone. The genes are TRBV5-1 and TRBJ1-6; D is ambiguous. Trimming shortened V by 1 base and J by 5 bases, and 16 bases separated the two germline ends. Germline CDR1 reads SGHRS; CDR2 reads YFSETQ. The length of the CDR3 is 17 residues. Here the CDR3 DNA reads TGCGCCAGCAGCTTGAATCCGGCGCTCTTGGATAATTCACCCCTCCACTTT. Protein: CASSLNPALLDNSPLHF.

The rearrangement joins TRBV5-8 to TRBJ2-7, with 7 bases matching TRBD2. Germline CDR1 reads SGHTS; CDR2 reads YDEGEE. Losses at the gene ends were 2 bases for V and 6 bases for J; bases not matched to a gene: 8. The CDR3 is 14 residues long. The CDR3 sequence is CASSFLSRGGEQYV. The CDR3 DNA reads TGTGCCAGCAGCTTTCTGTCTCGCGGGGGCGAGCAGTACGTC.

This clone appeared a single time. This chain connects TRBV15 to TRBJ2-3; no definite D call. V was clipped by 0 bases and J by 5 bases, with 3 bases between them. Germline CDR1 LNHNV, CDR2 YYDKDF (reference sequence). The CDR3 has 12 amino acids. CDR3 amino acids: CATSRDGDTQYF. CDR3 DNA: TGTGCCACCAGCAGAGACGGAGATACGCAGTATTTT.

Here the CDR3 reads CASSSTWTGRGTNYGYTF. The CDR3 DNA sequence: TGCGCCAGCAGTTCGACCTGGACAGGTAGGGGAACTAACTATGGCTACACCTTC. The gene calls are TRBV10-1 and TRBJ1-2; 7 bases fit TRBD1. CDR3 length: 18 amino acids. V dropped 5 bases and J dropped 0; count of bases not matched to a gene: 15. The germline CDR1 and CDR2 sequences are WNHNN and SYGVQD (reference sequence).

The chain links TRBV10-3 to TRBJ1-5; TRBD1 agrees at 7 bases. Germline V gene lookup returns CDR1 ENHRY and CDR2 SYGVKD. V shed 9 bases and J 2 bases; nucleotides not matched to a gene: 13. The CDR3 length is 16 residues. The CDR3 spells CAIGRDSLMGNQPQHF. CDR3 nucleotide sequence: TGTGCCATTGGGAGGGACAGCCTTATGGGCAATCAGCCCCAGCATTTT.

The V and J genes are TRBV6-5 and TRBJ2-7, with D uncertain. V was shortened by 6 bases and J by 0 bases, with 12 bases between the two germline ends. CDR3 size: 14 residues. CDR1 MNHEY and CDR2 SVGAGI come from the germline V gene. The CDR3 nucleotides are TGTGCCAGCAGCGCGGACCCGAGCTCCTACGAGCAGTACTTC. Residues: CASSADPSSYEQYF.

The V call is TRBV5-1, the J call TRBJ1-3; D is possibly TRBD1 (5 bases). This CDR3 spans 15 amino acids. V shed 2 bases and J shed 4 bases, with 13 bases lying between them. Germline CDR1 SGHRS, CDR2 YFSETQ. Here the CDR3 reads CASSFQGEGGNTIYF. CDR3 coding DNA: TGCGCCAGCAGCTTCCAGGGCGAGGGGGGAAACACCATATATTTT.

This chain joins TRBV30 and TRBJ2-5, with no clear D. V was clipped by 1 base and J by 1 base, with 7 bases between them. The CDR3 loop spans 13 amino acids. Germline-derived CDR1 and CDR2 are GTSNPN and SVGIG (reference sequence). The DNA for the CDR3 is TGTGCCTGGAGTGGGGCACTCCAAGAGACCCAGTACTTC. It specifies CAWSGALQETQYF. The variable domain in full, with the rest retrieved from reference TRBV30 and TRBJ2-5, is SQTIHQWPATLVQPVGSPLSLECTVEGTSNPNLYWYRQAAGRGLQLLFYSVGIGQISSEVPQNLSASRPQDRQFILSSKKLLLSDSGFYLCAWSGALQETQYFGPGTRLLVL.

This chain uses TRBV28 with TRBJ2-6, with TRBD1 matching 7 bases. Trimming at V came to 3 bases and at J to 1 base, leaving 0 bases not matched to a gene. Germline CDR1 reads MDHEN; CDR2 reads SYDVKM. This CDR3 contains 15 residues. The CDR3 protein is CASSFRGSGANVLTF. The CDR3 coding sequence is TGTGCCAGCAGTTTCAGGGGGTCTGGGGCCAACGTCCTGACTTTC. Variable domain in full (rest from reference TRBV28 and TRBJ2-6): DVKVTQSSRYLVKRTGEKVFLECVQDMDHENMFWYRQDPGLGLRLIYFSYDVKMKEKGDIPEGYSVSREKKERFSLILESASTNQTSMYLCASSFRGSGANVLTFGAGSRLTVL.

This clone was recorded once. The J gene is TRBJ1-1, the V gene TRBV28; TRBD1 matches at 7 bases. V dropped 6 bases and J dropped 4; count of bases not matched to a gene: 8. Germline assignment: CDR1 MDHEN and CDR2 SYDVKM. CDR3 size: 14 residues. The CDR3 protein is CASSSGGSGTEAFF. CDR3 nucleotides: TGTGCCAGCAGCTCAGGGGGGTCCGGCACTGAAGCTTTCTTT.

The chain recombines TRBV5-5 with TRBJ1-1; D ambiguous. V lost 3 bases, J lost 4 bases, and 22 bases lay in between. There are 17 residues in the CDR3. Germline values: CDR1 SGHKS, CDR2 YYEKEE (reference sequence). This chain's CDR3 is CASSSSGLSLAGTEAFF. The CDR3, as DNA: TGTGCCAGCAGCTCGTCTGGACTGTCCCTGGCGGGCACTGAAGCTTTCTTT.

The CDR3 loop reads CASSPDGNTGELFF. CDR3 bases: TGTGCCAGCAGCCCGGACGGTAACACCGGGGAGCTGTTTTTT. This chain uses TRBV7-3 with TRBJ2-2; D unclear. Germline lookup yields CDR1 SGHTA and CDR2 FQGTGA. This CDR3 is 14 amino acids long. V lost 5 bases and J lost 2, with 9 bases in between.

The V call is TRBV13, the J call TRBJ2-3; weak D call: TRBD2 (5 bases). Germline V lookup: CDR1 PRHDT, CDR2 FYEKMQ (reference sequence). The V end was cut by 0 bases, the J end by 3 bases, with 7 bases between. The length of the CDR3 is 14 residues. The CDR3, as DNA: TGTGCCAGCAGCTTAGGGACTATGACAGATACGCAGTATTTT. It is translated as CASSLGTMTDTQYF.

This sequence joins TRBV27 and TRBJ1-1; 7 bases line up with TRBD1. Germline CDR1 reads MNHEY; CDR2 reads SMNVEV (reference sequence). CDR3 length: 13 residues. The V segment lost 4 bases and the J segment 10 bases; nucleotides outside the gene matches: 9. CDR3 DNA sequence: TGTGCCAGCAGTTCTACAGGGGTAAGAGGAGCTTTCTTT. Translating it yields CASSSTGVRGAFF.

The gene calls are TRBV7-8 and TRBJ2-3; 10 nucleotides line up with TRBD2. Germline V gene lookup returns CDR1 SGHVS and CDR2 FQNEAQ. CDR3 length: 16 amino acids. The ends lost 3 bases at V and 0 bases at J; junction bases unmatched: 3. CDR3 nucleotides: TGTGCCAGCAGCTTCGGACTAGCGGTGAGCACAGATACGCAGTATTTT. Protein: CASSFGLAVSTDTQYF.

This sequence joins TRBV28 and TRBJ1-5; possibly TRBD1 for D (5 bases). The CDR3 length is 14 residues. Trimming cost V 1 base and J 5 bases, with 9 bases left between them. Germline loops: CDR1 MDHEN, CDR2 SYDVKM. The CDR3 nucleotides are TGTGCCAGCAGTTTATCAGGGCTCGATCAGCCCCAGCATTTT. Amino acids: CASSLSGLDQPQHF.